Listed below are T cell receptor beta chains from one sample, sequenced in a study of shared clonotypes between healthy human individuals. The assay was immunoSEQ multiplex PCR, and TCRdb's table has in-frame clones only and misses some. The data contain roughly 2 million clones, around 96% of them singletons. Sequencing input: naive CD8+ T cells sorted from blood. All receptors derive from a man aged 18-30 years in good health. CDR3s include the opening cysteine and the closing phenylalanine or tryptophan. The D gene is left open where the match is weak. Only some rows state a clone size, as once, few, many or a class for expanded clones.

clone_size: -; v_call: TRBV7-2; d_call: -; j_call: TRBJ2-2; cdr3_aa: CASISGLYTGELFF; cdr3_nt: TGTGCCAGCATATCGGGACTGTACACCGGGGAGCTGTTTTTT
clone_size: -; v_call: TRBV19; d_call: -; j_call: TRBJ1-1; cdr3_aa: CASSIGGRWQGMNTEAFF; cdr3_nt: TGTGCCAGTAGTATCGGAGGTAGGTGGCAGGGCATGAACACTGAAGCTTTCTTT
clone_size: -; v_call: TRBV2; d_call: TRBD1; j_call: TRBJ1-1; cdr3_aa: CASSEGTGGTEAFF; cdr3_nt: TGTGCCAGCAGTGAGGGGACAGGGGGCACTGAAGCTTTCTTT
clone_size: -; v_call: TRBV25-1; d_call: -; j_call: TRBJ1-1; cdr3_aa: CASSENREGLTFF; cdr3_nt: TGTGCCAGCAGTGAAAACAGGGAGGGGCTTACTTTCTTT
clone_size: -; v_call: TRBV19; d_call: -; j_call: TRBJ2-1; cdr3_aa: CASSERVYNEQFF; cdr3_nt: TGTGCCAGTAGTGAACGGGTTTACAATGAGCAGTTCTTC
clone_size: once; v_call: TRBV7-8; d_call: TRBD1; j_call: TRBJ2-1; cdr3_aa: CASSLPGQGGNEQFF; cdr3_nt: TGTGCCAGCAGCCTACCGGGACAGGGTGGCAATGAGCAGTTCTTC
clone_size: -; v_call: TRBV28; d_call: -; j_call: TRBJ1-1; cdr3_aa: CASSASWGGGTEAFF; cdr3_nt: TGTGCCAGCAGTGCCTCCTGGGGCGGCGGCACTGAAGCTTTCTTT
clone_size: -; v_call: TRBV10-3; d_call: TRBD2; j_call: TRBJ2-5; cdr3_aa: CAISDLAGGRETQYF; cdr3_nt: TGTGCCATCAGTGATCTAGCGGGGGGGCGCGAGACCCAGTACTTC
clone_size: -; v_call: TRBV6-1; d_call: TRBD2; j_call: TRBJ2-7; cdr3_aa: CASSEAASGRYEQYF; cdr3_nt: TGTGCCAGCAGTGAAGCCGCTAGCGGGAGGTACGAGCAGTACTTC
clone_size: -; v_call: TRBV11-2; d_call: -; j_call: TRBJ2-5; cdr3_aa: CASSLEPSEAETQYF; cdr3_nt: TGTGCCAGCAGCTTAGAGCCTAGCGAGGCAGAGACCCAGTACTTC
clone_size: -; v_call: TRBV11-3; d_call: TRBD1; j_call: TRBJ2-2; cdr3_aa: CASTGTGNTGELFF; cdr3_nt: TGTGCCAGCACCGGGACAGGGAACACCGGGGAGCTGTTTTTT
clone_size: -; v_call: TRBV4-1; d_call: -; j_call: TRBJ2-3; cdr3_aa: CASSPERGRLDTQYF; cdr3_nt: TGCGCCAGCTCGCCGGAGAGGGGCCGCTTGGATACGCAGTATTTT
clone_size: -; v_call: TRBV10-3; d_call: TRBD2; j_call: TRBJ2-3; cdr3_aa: CAISESRSGIGAGTQYF; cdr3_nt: TGTGCCATCAGTGAGTCCAGGAGCGGGATAGGCGCCGGAACGCAGTATTTT
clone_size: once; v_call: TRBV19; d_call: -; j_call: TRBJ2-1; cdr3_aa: CASSIGGGIGNEQFF; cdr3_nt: TGTGCCAGTAGTATCGGGGGTGGTATAGGCAATGAGCAGTTCTTC
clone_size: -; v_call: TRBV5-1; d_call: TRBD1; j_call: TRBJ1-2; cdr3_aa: CASSYGQGDGYGYTF; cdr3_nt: TGCGCCAGCAGCTACGGACAGGGCGATGGCTATGGCTACACCTTC
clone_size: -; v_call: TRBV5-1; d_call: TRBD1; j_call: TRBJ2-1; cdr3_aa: CASSLFTGAYNEQFF; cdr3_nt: TGCGCCAGCAGCTTGTTCACAGGGGCCTACAATGAGCAGTTCTTC
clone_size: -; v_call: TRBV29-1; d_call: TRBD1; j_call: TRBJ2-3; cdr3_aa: CSVEEYRGFGDTQYF; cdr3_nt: TGCAGCGTTGAGGAGTACAGGGGCTTCGGTGATACGCAGTATTTT
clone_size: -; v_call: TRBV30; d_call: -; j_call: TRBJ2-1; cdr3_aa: CALSLDSSYNEQFF; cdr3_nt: TGTGCCTTATCCCTCGATAGCTCCTACAATGAGCAGTTCTTC
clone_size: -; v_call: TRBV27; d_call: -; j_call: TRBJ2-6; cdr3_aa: CASSLTGRSSGANVLTF; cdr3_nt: TGTGCCAGCAGTTTGACAGGTAGAAGCTCTGGGGCCAACGTCCTGACTTTC
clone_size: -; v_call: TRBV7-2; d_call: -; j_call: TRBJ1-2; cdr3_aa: CASSLVSGDRYGYTF; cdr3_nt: TGTGCCAGCAGCTTAGTGTCAGGGGATCGCTATGGCTACACCTTC
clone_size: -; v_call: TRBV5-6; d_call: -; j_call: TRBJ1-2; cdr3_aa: CASSSVTGFAYGYTF; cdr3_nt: TGTGCCAGCAGCTCGGTGACGGGTTTCGCCTATGGCTACACCTTC
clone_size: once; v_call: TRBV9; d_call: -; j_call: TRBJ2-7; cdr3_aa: CASSVTGHPSEQYF; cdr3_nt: TGTGCCAGCAGCGTGACGGGACACCCCTCTGAGCAGTACTTC
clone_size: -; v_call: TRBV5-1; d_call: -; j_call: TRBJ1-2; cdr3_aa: CASSLDRGYTF; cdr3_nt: TGCGCCAGCAGTTTAGACCGGGGCTACACCTTC
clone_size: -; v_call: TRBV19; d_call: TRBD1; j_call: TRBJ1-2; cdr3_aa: CASSTRDRDPGGYTF; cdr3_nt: TGTGCCAGTAGTACCCGGGACAGGGACCCTGGGGGCTACACCTTC
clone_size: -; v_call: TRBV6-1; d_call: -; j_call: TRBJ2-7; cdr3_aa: CASGKLLYEQYF; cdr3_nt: TGTGCCAGCGGAAAACTCCTCTACGAGCAGTACTTC
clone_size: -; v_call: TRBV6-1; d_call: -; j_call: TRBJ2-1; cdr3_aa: CASSDDYNEQFF; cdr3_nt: TGTGCCAGCAGTGACGACTACAATGAGCAGTTCTTC
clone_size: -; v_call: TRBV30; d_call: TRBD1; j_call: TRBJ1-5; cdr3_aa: CAWSVGLRGQGSNQPQHF; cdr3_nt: TGTGCCTGGAGTGTTGGGTTAAGGGGGCAGGGATCCAATCAGCCCCAGCATTTT
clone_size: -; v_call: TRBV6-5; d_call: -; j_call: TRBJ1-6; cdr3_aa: CASSPGASYNSPLHF; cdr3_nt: TGTGCCAGCAGCCCCGGGGCGTCCTATAATTCACCCCTCCACTTT
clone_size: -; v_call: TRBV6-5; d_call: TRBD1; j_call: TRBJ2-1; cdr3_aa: CASSYIGTGGEQFF; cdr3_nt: TGTGCCAGCAGTTACATAGGGACAGGGGGTGAGCAGTTCTTC
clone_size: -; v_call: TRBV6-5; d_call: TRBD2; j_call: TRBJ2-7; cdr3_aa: CASSYGTSLYEQYF; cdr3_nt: TGTGCCAGCAGTTACGGGACTAGTCTGTACGAGCAGTACTTC
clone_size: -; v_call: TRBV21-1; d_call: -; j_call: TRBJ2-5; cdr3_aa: CAGTDQETQYF; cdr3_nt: TGTGCCGGGACGGATCAAGAGACCCAGTACTTC
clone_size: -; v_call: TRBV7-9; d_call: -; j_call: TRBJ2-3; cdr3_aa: CASSVLDTQYF; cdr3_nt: TGTGCCAGCAGCGTGCTAGATACGCAGTATTTT
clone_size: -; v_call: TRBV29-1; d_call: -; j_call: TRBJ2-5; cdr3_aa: CSVGASGETQYF; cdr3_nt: TGCAGCGTTGGAGCATCCGGAGAGACCCAGTACTTC
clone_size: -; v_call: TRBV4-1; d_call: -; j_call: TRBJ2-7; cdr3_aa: CASSQDRRAYEQYF; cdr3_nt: TGCGCCAGCAGCCAAGACCGCAGGGCCTACGAGCAGTACTTC
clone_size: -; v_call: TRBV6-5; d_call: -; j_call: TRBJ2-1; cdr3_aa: CASSLTLSNEQFF; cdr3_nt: TGTGCCAGCAGTTTAACTTTGTCCAATGAGCAGTTCTTC
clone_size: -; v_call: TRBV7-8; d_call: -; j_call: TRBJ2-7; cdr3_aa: CASSPLKFYEQYF; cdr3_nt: TGTGCCAGCAGCCCCCTTAAATTCTACGAGCAGTACTTC
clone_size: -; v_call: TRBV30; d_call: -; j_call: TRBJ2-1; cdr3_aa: CAWGREQGNEQFF; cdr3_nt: TGTGCCTGGGGCCGAGAACAAGGGAATGAGCAGTTCTTC
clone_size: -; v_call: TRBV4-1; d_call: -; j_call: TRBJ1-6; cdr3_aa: CASSQHQGNNSPLHF; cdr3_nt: TGCGCCAGCAGCCAGCACCAGGGAAATAATTCACCCCTCCACTTT
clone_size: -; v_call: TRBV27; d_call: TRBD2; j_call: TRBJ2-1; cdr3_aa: CASSSRTSGSYEQFF; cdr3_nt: TGTGCCAGCAGTTCTAGGACTAGCGGGAGCTATGAGCAGTTCTTC
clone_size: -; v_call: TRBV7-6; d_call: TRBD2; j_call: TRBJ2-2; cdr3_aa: CASSGTSGRALGTGELFF; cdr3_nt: TGTGCCAGCAGCGGGACTAGCGGGAGGGCCCTCGGCACCGGGGAGCTGTTTTTT
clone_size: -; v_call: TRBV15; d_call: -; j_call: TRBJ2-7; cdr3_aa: CATSRERQYSYEQYF; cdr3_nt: TGTGCCACCAGCAGAGAGAGACAGTACTCCTACGAGCAGTACTTC
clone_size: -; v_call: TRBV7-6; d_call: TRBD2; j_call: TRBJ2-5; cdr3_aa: CASSTRGEETQYF; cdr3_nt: TGTGCCAGCAGCACGCGGGGGGAAGAGACCCAGTACTTC
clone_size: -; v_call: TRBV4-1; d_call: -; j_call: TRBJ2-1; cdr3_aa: CASSHAVDNEQFF; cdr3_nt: TGCGCCAGCAGCCACGCTGTAGACAATGAGCAGTTCTTC
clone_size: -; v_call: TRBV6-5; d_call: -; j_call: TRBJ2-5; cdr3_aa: CASSYSIPRVQETQYF; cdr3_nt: TGTGCCAGCAGTTACTCGATACCGCGGGTTCAAGAGACCCAGTACTTC
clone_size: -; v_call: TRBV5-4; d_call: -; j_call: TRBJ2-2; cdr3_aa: CASSLFGADGELFF; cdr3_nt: TGTGCCAGCAGCTTGTTCGGGGCCGACGGGGAGCTGTTTTTT
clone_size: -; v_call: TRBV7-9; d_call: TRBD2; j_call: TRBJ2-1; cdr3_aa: CASSLLAGGSNNEQFF; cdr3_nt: TGTGCCAGCAGCTTACTAGCGGGGGGCTCCAACAATGAGCAGTTCTTC
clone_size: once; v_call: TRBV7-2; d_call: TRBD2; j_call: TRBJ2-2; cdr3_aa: CASSPNSVGSGGNTGELFF; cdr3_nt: TGTGCCAGCAGCCCGAACTCGGTGGGTAGCGGGGGTAACACCGGGGAGCTGTTTTTT
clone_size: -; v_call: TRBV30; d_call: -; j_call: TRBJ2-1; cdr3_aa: CAWSLGGNEQFF; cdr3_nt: TGTGCCTGGAGTCTTGGCGGCAATGAGCAGTTCTTC
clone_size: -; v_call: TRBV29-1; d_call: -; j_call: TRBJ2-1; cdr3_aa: CSVHRVDYNEQFF; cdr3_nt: TGCAGCGTACACCGTGTAGATTACAATGAGCAGTTCTTC
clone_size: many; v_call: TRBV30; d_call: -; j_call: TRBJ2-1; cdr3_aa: CAWSRTTVYNEQFF; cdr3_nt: TGTGCCTGGAGCCGGACTACCGTCTACAATGAGCAGTTCTTC
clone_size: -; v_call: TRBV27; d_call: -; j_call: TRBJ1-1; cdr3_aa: CASHPSLTEAFF; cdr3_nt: TGTGCCAGCCATCCTAGCCTCACTGAAGCTTTCTTT
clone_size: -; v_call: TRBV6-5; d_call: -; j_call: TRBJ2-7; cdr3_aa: CASSYKGYEQYF; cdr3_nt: TGTGCCAGCAGTTACAAGGGGTACGAGCAGTACTTC
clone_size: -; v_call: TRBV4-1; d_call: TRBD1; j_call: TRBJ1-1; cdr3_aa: CASSQDRTGQNTEAFF; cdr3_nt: TGCGCCAGCAGCCAAGATCGGACAGGGCAGAACACTGAAGCTTTCTTT
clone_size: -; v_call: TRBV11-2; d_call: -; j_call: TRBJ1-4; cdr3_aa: CASSREINEKLFF; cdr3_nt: TGTGCCAGCAGCAGGGAGATTAATGAAAAACTGTTTTTT
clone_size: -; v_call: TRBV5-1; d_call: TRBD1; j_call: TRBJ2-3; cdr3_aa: CASSPGTDSLDTDTQYF; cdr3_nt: TGCGCCAGCAGCCCCGGGACAGACTCCCTGGACACAGATACGCAGTATTTT
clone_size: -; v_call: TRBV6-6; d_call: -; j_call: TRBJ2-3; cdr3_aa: CASSYLASGADTQYF; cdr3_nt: TGTGCCAGCAGTTACCTAGCTAGTGGTGCAGATACGCAGTATTTT
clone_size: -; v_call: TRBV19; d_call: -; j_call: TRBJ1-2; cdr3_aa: CASSSGWGYTF; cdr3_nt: TGTGCCAGTAGTTCCGGATGGGGCTACACCTTC